The next 22 T cell receptor beta chains were all read from a single sample in a study of T-cell memory formation after mild COVID-19. One entry per CDR3 protein results from TCRdb running MiXCR on the 5' RACE reads. Seen here are a few hundred thousand distinct CDR3 sequences, 19% observed once, and the top ten hold roughly 21%. The sample was PBMCs or a T cell subset sorted from them (not recorded which). Receptors originate from a man aged 18 to 30 who had mild COVID-19 (a few samples of this study predate the infection). Cell type and time point are not known.

This clonotype was recorded a few times. V usage is TRBV7-2 and J usage is TRBJ2-7, with 7 bases that match TRBD2. Germline trimming cut 1 base from V and 7 bases from J; bases unmatched to any gene: 4. There are 13 residues in the CDR3. In germline, CDR1 is SGHTA, CDR2 FQGNSA. The CDR3 sequence: CASSLGRGDEQYF. CDR3 nucleotides: TGTGCCAGCAGCTTAGGCCGGGGGGATGAGCAGTACTTC.

This chain joins TRBV11-2 and TRBJ1-1; maybe TRBD1 (5 bases). Trimming cost V 1 base and J 5 bases, with 14 bases left between them. CDR3 length equals 15 residues. The V gene's germline CDR1 is SGHAT and CDR2 FQNNGV. CDR3 sequence reads: CASSLGGLSGTEAFF. For the CDR3, the DNA is TGTGCCAGCAGCTTAGGGGGACTCTCCGGGACTGAAGCTTTCTTT.

In this sample, this clonotype turned up a few times. CDR3 amino acids: CSAGPTGITEKLFF. In DNA form, the CDR3 reads TGCAGTGCGGGTCCGACAGGGATCACAGAAAAACTGTTTTTT. V usage is TRBV20-1 and J usage is TRBJ1-4; the match to TRBD1 covers 7 bases. The germline gives CDR1 DFQATT, CDR2 SNEGSKA (reference sequence). V gave up 6 bases and J gave up 8 bases; unmatched junction bases: 12. This CDR3 spans 14 amino acids.

This clonotype came up a few times. The V call is TRBV7-3, the J call TRBJ2-1, with D perhaps TRBD1 or TRBD2 (6 bases each). This CDR3 contains 16 residues. With 4 bases removed from V and 2 bases from J, the gap between germline ends came to 15 bases. Germline V gene lookup returns CDR1 SGHTA and CDR2 FQGTGA. The CDR3, as DNA: TGTGCCAGCAGCTACGGTTGGGGGGCGACCTACAATGAGCAGTTCTTC. This sequence encodes CASSYGWGATYNEQFF.

This chain connects TRBV7-2 to TRBJ2-5; 9 bases are a match to TRBD2. V was pared by 5 bases and J by 2 bases, with 6 bases of the junction left unmatched. CDR1 and CDR2 (germline): SGHTA, FQGNSA. The CDR3 is made up of 15 amino acids. The CDR3 nucleotides are TGTGCCAGCAGCCATCAGCGGGGGGTACAAGAGACCCAGTACTTC. Its protein is CASSHQRGVQETQYF.

This clonotype has more than one count but fewer than ten. The chain joins TRBV6-5 to TRBJ2-7, with 8 bases aligning to TRBD2. CDR3 length: 14 residues. Germline trimming cut 6 bases from V and 5 bases from J; bases unmatched to any gene: 9. Germline loops: CDR1 MNHEY, CDR2 SVGAGI. In DNA, the CDR3 is TGTGCCAGCAGGCCCCGGGGGGGACTGCACGAGCAGTACTTC. Translated: CASRPRGGLHEQYF.

On this clonotype: This may be a read error: a much more frequent sequence differs by one nucleotide. The V gene is TRBV7-7, the J gene TRBJ1-5; D possibly corresponds to TRBD1 (5 bases). Germline CDR1 is SSHAT and CDR2 is FNYEAQ (reference sequence). The CDR3 extends over 14 amino acids. The CDR3, as DNA: TGTGCTACCACGGTCCCGGGGCGCAATCAGCCCAAGCATTTT. Translating it yields CATTVPGRNQPKHF.

This clonotype has a handful of counts. The chain links TRBV5-1 to TRBJ2-3, with TRBD2 identical over 8 bases. The CDR3 runs 16 residues. Germline assignment: CDR1 SGHRS and CDR2 YFSETQ. V lost 4 bases, J lost 0 bases, and 7 bases stayed unmatched. The CDR3 DNA follows: TGCGCCAGCAGCCGAGGACTAGCTGAAAGCACAGATACGCAGTATTTT. Protein: CASSRGLAESTDTQYF.

In nucleotides, the CDR3 is TGCGCCAGCAGCCAAGACACGACAGGGGGGTTGGGGGAGCAGTACTTC. It yields the protein CASSQDTTGGLGEQYF. The genes are TRBV4-3 and TRBJ2-7; 9 nucleotides match TRBD1. The V gene's germline CDR1 is LGHNA and CDR2 YSLEER. Losses at the gene ends were 0 bases for V and 7 bases for J; bases not matched to a gene: 10. This CDR3 is built from 16 residues.

The chain links TRBV5-1 to TRBJ2-1, with a possible D match to TRBD1 (5 bases). V was cut by 4 bases and J by 5 bases, with 16 bases left in between. The CDR3 totals 15 residues. CDR1 and CDR2 (germline): SGHRS, YFSETQ. This CDR3 reads CASSRSVDTHNEQFF. DNA for the CDR3: TGCGCCAGCAGCCGGAGCGTGGACACCCACAATGAGCAGTTCTTC. Filled out from reference TRBV5-1 and TRBJ2-1, the complete variable domain reads KAGVTQTPRYLIKTRGQQVTLSCSPISGHRSVSWYQQTPGQGLQFLFEYFSETQRNKGNFPGRFSGRQFSNSRSEMNVSTLELGDSALYLCASSRSVDTHNEQFFGPGTRLTVL.

V is TRBV5-1 and J is TRBJ2-1; 7 bases line up with TRBD1. CDR1 SGHRS and CDR2 YFSETQ come from the germline V gene. Trimming took 4 bases from V and 8 from J; bases not matched to a gene: 9. The length of the CDR3 is 14 residues. CDR3 DNA: TGCGCCAGCAGCATGGGACAGAGAAGCGATGAGCAGTTCTTC. This encodes CASSMGQRSDEQFF.

The rearrangement joins TRBV2 to TRBJ2-7; 9 bases agree with TRBD1. This CDR3 is 15 amino acids long. The V gene end was trimmed by 7 bases and the J gene end by 5 bases; junction bases not matched to a gene: 12. CDR1 SNHLY and CDR2 FYNNEI come from the germline V gene. In DNA, the CDR3 is TGTGCCAGCATTCCGTGGGACAGGGCTCGGCACGAGCAGTACTTC. This gives the protein CASIPWDRARHEQYF.

This clonotype was found a few times. The CDR3 reads CASRVGQANEKLFF. The DNA of the CDR3 is TGTGCCAGCCGGGTGGGCCAGGCTAATGAAAAACTGTTTTTT. This sequence joins TRBV6-1 and TRBJ1-4; D call uncertain. Germline CDR1 is MNHNS and CDR2 is SASEGT. V lost 8 bases and J 3 bases, leaving 13 bases between the germline ends. The CDR3 has 14 amino acids.

The V gene is TRBV4-3, the J gene TRBJ2-3, with D tentatively TRBD1 or TRBD2 (6 bases each). The CDR3 covers 15 residues. The V end lost 0 bases, the J end lost 6 bases, and 13 bases lay between the germline ends. Germline values: CDR1 LGHNA, CDR2 YSLEER. The CDR3 DNA sequence: TGCGCCAGCAGCCAAGATGAGGGGGGCGGCGATACGCAGTATTTT. Its translation is CASSQDEGGGDTQYF.

This chain uses TRBV27 with TRBJ2-7; 7 nucleotides agree with TRBD1. The V and J ends lost 1 base and 1 base, in that order; junction bases with no gene match: 10. CDR3 length equals 17 residues. Germline V gene lookup returns CDR1 MNHEY and CDR2 SMNVEV (reference sequence). CDR3 coding DNA: TGTGCCAGCAGTTTATGGGGGTCCGGGACAGTTTCCTACGAGCAGTACTTC. Its translation: CASSLWGSGTVSYEQYF.

This clonotype appeared a few times. V usage is TRBV7-9 and J usage is TRBJ2-5; no definite D call. Germline CDR1 is SEHNR and CDR2 is FQNEAQ (reference sequence). Trimming stripped 5 bases from V and 13 bases from J, with 14 bases between. The CDR3 is 11 amino acids. CDR3 amino acids: CASSNDWVLYF. Written as DNA, the CDR3 is TGTGCCAGCAGCAACGACTGGGTTTTGTACTTC.

J is TRBJ2-5 and V is TRBV6-5; a possible D gene is TRBD2 (6 bases). Trimming removed 0 bases at V and 4 bases at J, with 9 bases between. CDR1 and CDR2 (germline): MNHEY, SVGAGI. The CDR3 is 14 amino acids. The CDR3 DNA sequence: TGTGCCAGCAGTTACTCGGAGGGAACAGAGACCCAGTACTTC. It codes for CASSYSEGTETQYF.

This clonotype was detected ten times or more. The CDR3 DNA reads TGCGCCAGCAGCCCCCGAGGCCACCAAGAGACCCAGTACTTC. This translates into CASSPRGHQETQYF. The chain joins TRBV4-1 to TRBJ2-5; no definite D call. Trimming removed 4 bases at V and 0 bases at J, with 9 bases between. This CDR3 has 14 amino acids. The germline V gene has CDR1 MGHRA and CDR2 YSYEKL.

The chain couples TRBV7-9 to TRBJ1-1, with D possibly matching TRBD1 (5 bases). The CDR3 has 16 residues. The V end lost 1 base, the J end lost 5 bases, and 17 bases lay between the germline ends. CDR1 and CDR2 from the germline V gene are SEHNR and FQNEAQ (reference sequence). In DNA form, the CDR3 reads TGTGCCAGCAGCTTAGAGAAGGGGCAGAGAGGAACTGAAGCTTTCTTT. Amino acid sequence: CASSLEKGQRGTEAFF.

In this sample, this clonotype turned up a few times. The chain has TRBV4-1 and TRBJ2-2, with D hard to call. The CDR3 covers 17 residues. Germline values: CDR1 MGHRA, CDR2 YSYEKL. V was shortened by 5 bases and J by 1 base, with 17 bases between the two germline ends. The CDR3 here is CASSAGPQRQNTGELFF. Here the CDR3 DNA reads TGCGCCAGCAGCGCTGGGCCCCAGCGCCAGAACACCGGGGAGCTGTTTTTT.

The genes are TRBV19 and TRBJ1-2; D is unclear. Looked up from germline, CDR1 is LNHDA and CDR2 is SQIVND (reference sequence). Between the trimmed V and J ends, which lost 4 bases and 1 base, there was a span of 7 bases. The CDR3 loop spans 13 amino acids. CDR3 protein: CASSTDNNYGYTF. CDR3 DNA sequence: TGTGCCAGTAGTACCGACAATAACTATGGCTACACCTTC.

The chain has TRBV11-2 and TRBJ2-5, with D unclear. Germline V lookup: CDR1 SGHAT, CDR2 FQNNGV. The CDR3 sequence is 15 residues long. V was cut by 2 bases and J by 0 bases, with 10 bases left in between. CDR3 region: CASSLSLGYQETQYF. The CDR3 DNA follows: TGTGCCAGCAGCTTAAGTCTGGGTTACCAAGAGACCCAGTACTTC.